This T cell receptor (beta chain) was found in a study of blood T cell repertoires in COVID-19. The wider study: T cells, B-cell-depleted T cells, or PBMCs supplied cDNA or gDNA.

Under the authors' procedure: Nucleated cell counts were estimated from reference gene primer amplification. Profiling relied on immunoSEQ multiplex PCR, and the TCRdb table lists in-frame clones only, not all of them. V, J and clone size were drawn from that table, and D and trimming were deduced from the DNA. The data show 150,000 to 200,000 clones, with about 88% seen just once and 15% to 20% held by the top ten. The CDR3 consists of 15 residues. Germline assignment: CDR1 MDHEN and CDR2 SYDVKM. Losses at the gene ends were 7 bases for V and 4 bases for J; bases not matched to a gene: 12. The sequence derives from a man aged 55 to 69 with active or convalescent COVID-19. Sequencing was done on a sample of peripheral blood. V is TRBV28 and J is TRBJ1-2; 7 bases are shared with TRBD1. The CDR3: CASTQGDIGIYGYTF. Written as DNA, the CDR3 is TGTGCCAGCACCCAGGGGGACATAGGTATCTATGGCTACACCTTC.